This T cell receptor beta chain came from a study of human T cells and chemical hapten exposure. For the study at large: Minor volume differences among pooled libraries chiefly drove per-sample TCR yield variation. Study-wide results and caveats: After DPC sensitization, TCRs above 1 in 1000 frequency showed no change.

RNA extraction used unfractionated whole blood as the source of total RNA. Source study methods: From about 20,000 to 690,000 TCRs were found per sample, with a median of about 96,000. Each CDR3 protein gets one entry after TCRdb re-called the 5' RACE reads with MiXCR. The V and J calls come from TCRdb's annotation, not from the publication. Of some 150,000 distinct CDR3 sequences listed, around 4.4% are singletons. This clonotype was detected ten times or more. The antigen is undetermined. There are 16 residues in the CDR3. V was trimmed by 0 bases and J by 3 bases, leaving 12 bases between them. The sequence came from a female donor in good health. The rearrangement uses TRBV23-1 and TRBJ1-5; unclear D gene. TRBV23-1 is an open reading frame, and its role is uncertain. This CDR3 is CASSQSLPSFNQPQHF. CDR3 sequence (DNA): TGCGCCAGCAGTCAATCTTTACCGTCTTTCAATCAGCCCCAGCATTTT.